A single sample is the source of the 6 T cell receptor beta chains below, sequenced in a study of cytomegalovirus exposure and HLA in healthy donors. Both 60 Vbeta primers and 13 Jbeta primers went into the PCR. Repertoires were generated with immunoSEQ multiplex PCR, while TCRdb's copy carries only in-frame clones and drops some. The sample shows 150,000 to 200,000 clones, almost 80% of them seen only once. The sample comprised PBMCs. The receptor source for this set is a man aged 18-30 years in good health and CMV-seropositive.

This chain links TRBV2 with TRBJ1-1, with 7 positions matching TRBD1. The CDR3 sequence is 14 residues long. V was pared by 8 bases and J by 1 base, with 7 bases of the junction left unmatched. Germline-derived CDR1 and CDR2 are SNHLY and FYNNEI. CDR3 nucleotide sequence: TGTGCCAGCGGGATTCAGGGGGGGAACACTGAAGCTTTCTTT. Encoded protein: CASGIQGGNTEAFF.

This clone was found once. The chain is built from TRBV6-6 and TRBJ1-1, with D uncertain. Germline lookup yields CDR1 MNHNY and CDR2 SVGAGI (reference sequence). The CDR3 length is 15 residues. V lost 6 bases to trimming and J lost 1 base, with 15 bases between them. CDR3 in amino acids: CASSHFTPENTEAFF. For the CDR3, the DNA is TGTGCCAGCAGCCACTTCACCCCCGAGAACACTGAAGCTTTCTTT.

CDR3 amino acids: CASSSRTATYGYTF. In nucleotides, the CDR3 is TGTGCCAGCAGCTCACGGACAGCGACCTATGGCTACACCTTC. The chain combines TRBV11-2 with TRBJ1-2, with D perhaps matching TRBD1 (6 bases). CDR3 length: 14 residues. The V end lost 4 bases, the J end lost 4 bases, and 13 bases lay between the germline ends. Germline loops: CDR1 SGHAT, CDR2 FQNNGV.

This clone was counted once. The chain employs TRBV5-6 and TRBJ1-1; 8 nucleotides line up with TRBD1. Unmatched junction bases numbered 5, after V lost 4 bases and J lost 6 bases. CDR3 length: 13 residues. CDR1 and CDR2 (germline): SGHDT, YYEEEE. In DNA, the CDR3 is TGTGCCAGCAGCCTCCAGGGGGCCCCTGAAGCTTTCTTT. Protein: CASSLQGAPEAFF. Full variable domain (rest looked up from reference TRBV5-6 and TRBJ1-1): DAGVTQSPTHLIKTRGQQVTLRCSPKSGHDTVSWYQQALGQGPQFIFQYYEEEERQRGNFPDRFSGHQFPNYSSELNVNALLLGDSALYLCASSLQGAPEAFFGQGTRLTVV.

V usage is TRBV27 and J usage is TRBJ2-3, with D perhaps TRBD2 (5 bases). The CDR3 length is 15 residues. Germline CDR1 reads MNHEY; CDR2 reads SMNVEV (reference sequence). Trimming stripped 4 bases from V and 2 bases from J, with 13 bases between. DNA for the CDR3: TGTGCCAGCAGTTCGCCCAGCGGATACACAGATACGCAGTATTTT. Translation gives CASSSPSGYTDTQYF.

This chain links TRBV7-9 with TRBJ1-1, with 7 bases aligning to TRBD1. The J segment lost 7 bases and the V segment lost 1 base, leaving 3 bases of the junction unmatched. CDR1 is SEHNR, CDR2 FQNEAQ, per germline (reference sequence). CDR3 length equals 13 residues. The DNA for the CDR3 is TGTGCCAGCAGCTTAGAAGGGGGCGTTGAAGCTTTCTTT. It specifies CASSLEGGVEAFF.